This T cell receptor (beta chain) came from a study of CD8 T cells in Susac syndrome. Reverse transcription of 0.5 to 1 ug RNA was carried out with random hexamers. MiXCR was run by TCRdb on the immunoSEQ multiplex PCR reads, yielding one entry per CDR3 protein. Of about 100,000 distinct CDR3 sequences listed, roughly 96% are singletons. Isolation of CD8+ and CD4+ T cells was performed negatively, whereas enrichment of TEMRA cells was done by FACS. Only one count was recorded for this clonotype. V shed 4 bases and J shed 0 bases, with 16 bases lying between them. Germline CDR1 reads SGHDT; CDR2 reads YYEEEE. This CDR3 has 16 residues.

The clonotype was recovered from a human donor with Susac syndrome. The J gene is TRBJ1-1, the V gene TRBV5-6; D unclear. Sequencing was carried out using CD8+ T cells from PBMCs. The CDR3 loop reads CASSPGDAVMNTEAFF. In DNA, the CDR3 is TGTGCCAGCAGCCCAGGCGACGCGGTGATGAACACTGAAGCTTTCTTT. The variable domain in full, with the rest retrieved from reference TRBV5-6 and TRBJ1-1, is DAGVTQSPTHLIKTRGQQVTLRCSPKSGHDTVSWYQQALGQGPQFIFQYYEEEERQRGNFPDRFSGHQFPNYSSELNVNALLLGDSALYLCASSPGDAVMNTEAFFGQGTRLTVV.